This TCR beta chain emerged from a study of blood T cell repertoires in COVID-19 (dated by TCRdb to about 2020). About the study as a whole: Samples from collaborators originated in the United States, Italy and Spain and spanned both the acute and convalescent phases of COVID-19. The samples were drawn from the first 160 participants of the ongoing ImmuneRACE study and from some 1,300 subjects provided by 6 global collaborators. Deeply sampled blood TCRbeta repertoires from subjects exposed to, actively infected with, or recovered from COVID-19 were included in the dataset. HLA class I and class II types, where available, came from metadata supplied by the sample provider rather than from assay-based typing. The prospective study material was composed of cDNA or gDNA derived from T cells, B-cell-depleted T cells, or PBMCs. Nearly every sample came with metadata listing a de-identified subject ID, COVID-19 status, age in years and sex. A freely available public database, intended as a resource for researchers studying the immune response to SARS-CoV-2, is where the repertoires were released.

CDR1 LGHNA and CDR2 YNFKEQ were looked up in the germline V gene. Including cysteine and phenylalanine, the CDR3 has 16 amino acids. Just CDR3 DNA is preserved here, 48 bases in frame from base 1. The junction shows trimming of 2 bases on V and 0 bases on J, and the gene matches do not reach 2 bases of it. On this clone itself: It has no known antigen specificity. Per-nucleotide qualities are absent, and no much larger clonotype sits a single base away.

Points the paper makes about the study in general: How much clinical and demographic metadata was included differed by source and by participant, and the metadata was provided uncurated.

The immunoSEQ Assay, a bias-controlled multiplex PCR, was used to amplify TCRbeta CDR3 regions from genomic DNA. Per the authors' processing: The number of nucleated cells in each sample was estimated from the amplification of reference gene primers within the assay. To quantify the absolute abundance of each unique TCRbeta CDR3 rearrangement, sequence reads were collapsed and filtered. For each sample, productive Simpson clonality was calculated as the square root of Simpson's diversity index over productive rearrangements. In TCRdb, the immuneACCESS table is reduced to in-frame sequences with V and J assigned. These tables do not hold every clone; where another copy was compared, an unresolved V gene accounts for under half, and the others remain unexplained. D and trimming were read from the DNA, whereas the V and J calls and clone size are those reported in that table. This sample gives a few hundred thousand clones in total; more than 70% of them show up just once. 1.2% of the sample is in the top ten clones.

Participants in the prospective study were aged roughly 18 to 90 years, lived in under 30 United States geographic areas, and enrolled through a virtual design. To assign participants to cohorts, the prospective study relied on clinical history that participants themselves reported in a screening survey and a study questionnaire. Recovered participants in ImmuneRACE Cohort 3 were defined as having two consecutive negative NP/OP PCR tests, clearance from a healthcare professional, or resolution of symptoms. Mobile phlebotomists in the prospective study collected whole blood, serum and a nasopharyngeal or oropharyngeal swab from every participant. Over a 2-month period, participants in the prospective study had the option of providing additional blood draws and questionnaires. Before DNA extraction, prospective study blood samples were shipped either frozen or at room temperature.

The rearranged segments are TRBV4-2 and TRBJ2-7; TRBD2 agrees with 12 junctional bases. Sequenced sample: PBMCs or T cells enriched from blood (not recorded which). This sequence originates from a woman aged 18-30 years who had recovered from COVID-19. The sequence in DNA is TGTGCCAGCAGCCAAATACTAGCGGGGGGCTCCTACGAGCAGTACTTC. The resulting protein is CASSQILAGGSYEQYF.